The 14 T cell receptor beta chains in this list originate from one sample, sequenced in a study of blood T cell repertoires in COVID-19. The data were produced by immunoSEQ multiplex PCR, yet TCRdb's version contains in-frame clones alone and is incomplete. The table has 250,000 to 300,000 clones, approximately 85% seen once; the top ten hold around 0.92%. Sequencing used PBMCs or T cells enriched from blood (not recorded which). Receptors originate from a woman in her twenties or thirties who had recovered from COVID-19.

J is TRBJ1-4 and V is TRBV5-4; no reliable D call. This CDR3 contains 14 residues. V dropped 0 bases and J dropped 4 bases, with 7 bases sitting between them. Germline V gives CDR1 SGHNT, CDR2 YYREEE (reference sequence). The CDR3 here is CASSLGADNEKLFF. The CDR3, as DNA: TGTGCCAGCAGCTTGGGGGCCGATAATGAAAAACTGTTTTTT.

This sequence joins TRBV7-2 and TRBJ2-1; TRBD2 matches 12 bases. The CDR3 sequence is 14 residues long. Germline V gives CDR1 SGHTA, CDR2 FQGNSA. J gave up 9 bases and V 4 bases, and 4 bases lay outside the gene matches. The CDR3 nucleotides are TGTGCCAGCAGCTCTAGCGGGGGGGTCGGTGAGCAGTTCTTC. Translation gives CASSSSGGVGEQFF. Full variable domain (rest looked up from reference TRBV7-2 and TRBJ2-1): GAGVSQSPSNKVTEKGKDVELRCDPISGHTALYWYRQSLGQGLEFLIYFQGNSAPDKSGLPSDRFSAERTGGSVSTLTIQRTQQEDSAVYLCASSSSGGVGEQFFGPGTRLTVL.

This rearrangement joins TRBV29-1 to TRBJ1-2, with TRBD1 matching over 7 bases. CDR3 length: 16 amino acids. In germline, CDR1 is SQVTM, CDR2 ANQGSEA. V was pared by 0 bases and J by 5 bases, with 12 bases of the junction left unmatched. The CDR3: CSVEDLKRQGLYGYTF. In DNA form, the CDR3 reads TGCAGCGTTGAAGATCTAAAACGACAGGGTCTTTATGGCTACACCTTC. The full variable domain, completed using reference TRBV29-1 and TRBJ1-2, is SAVISQKPSRDICQRGTSLTIQCQVDSQVTMMFWYRQQPGQSLTLIATANQGSEATYESGFVIDKFPISRPNLTFSTLTVSNMSPEDSSIYLCSVEDLKRQGLYGYTFGSGTRLTVV.

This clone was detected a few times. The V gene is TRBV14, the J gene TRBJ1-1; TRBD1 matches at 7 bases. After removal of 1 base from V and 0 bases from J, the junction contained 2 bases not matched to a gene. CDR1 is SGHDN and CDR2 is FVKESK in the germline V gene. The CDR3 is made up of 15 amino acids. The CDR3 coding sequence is TGTGCCAGCAGCCAAGCCGACAGGGTGAACACTGAAGCTTTCTTT. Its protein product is CASSQADRVNTEAFF.

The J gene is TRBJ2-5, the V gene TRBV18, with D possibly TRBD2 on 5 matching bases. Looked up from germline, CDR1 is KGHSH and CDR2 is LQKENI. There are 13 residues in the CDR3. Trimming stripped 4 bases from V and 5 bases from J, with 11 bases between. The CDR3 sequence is CASSRGRGETQYF. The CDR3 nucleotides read TGTGCCAGCTCACGTGGCCGAGGGGAGACCCAGTACTTC.

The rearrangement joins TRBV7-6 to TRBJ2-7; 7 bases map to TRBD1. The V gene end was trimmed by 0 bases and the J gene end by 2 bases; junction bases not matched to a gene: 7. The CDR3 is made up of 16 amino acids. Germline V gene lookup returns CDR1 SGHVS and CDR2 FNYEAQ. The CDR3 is CASSLASGTATYEQYF. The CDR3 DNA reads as TGTGCCAGCAGCTTAGCCTCCGGGACAGCGACCTACGAGCAGTACTTC.

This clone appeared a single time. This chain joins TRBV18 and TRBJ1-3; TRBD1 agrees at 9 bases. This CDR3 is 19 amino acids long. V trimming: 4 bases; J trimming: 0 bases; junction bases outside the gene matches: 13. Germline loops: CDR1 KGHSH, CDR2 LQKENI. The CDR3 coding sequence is TGTGCCAGCTCACAGAGGGACAGGGCAGGATTCGGCTCTGGAAACACCATATATTTT. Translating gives CASSQRDRAGFGSGNTIYF.

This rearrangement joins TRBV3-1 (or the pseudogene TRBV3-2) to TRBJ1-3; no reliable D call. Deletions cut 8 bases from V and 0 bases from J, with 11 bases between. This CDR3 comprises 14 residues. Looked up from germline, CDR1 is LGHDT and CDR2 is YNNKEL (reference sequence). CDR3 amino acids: CASAYSSSGNTIYF. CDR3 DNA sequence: TGTGCCAGCGCCTACAGCAGCTCTGGAAACACCATATATTTT.

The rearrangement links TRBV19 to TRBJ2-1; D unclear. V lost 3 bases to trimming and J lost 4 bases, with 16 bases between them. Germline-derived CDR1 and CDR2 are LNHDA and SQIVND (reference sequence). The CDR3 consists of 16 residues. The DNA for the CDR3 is TGTGCCAGTAGTATCCCCTTGGCGGCGCCATACAATGAGCAGTTCTTC. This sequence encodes CASSIPLAAPYNEQFF.

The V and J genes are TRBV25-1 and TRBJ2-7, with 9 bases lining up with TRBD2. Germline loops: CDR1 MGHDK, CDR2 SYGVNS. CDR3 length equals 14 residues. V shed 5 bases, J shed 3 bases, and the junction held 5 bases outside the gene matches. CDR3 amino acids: CASSLAGTFYEQYF. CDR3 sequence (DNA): TGTGCCAGCAGTCTAGCGGGGACCTTCTACGAGCAGTACTTC.

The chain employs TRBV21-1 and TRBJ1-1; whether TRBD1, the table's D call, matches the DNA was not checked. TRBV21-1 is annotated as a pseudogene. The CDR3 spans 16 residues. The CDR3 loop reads CASRGPMTGQRTEAFF. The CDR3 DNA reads TGTGCCAGCAGAGGCCCAATGACAGGGCAGCGCACTGAAGCTTTCTTT.

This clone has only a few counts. This CDR3 is CAWMTGNYNSPLHF. Here the CDR3 DNA reads TGTGCCTGGATGACAGGGAACTATAATTCACCCCTCCACTTT. V is TRBV30 and J is TRBJ1-6; the match to TRBD1 covers 7 bases. V was pared by 4 bases and J by 3 bases, with 3 bases of the junction left unmatched. CDR3 length: 14 residues. Germline loops: CDR1 GTSNPN, CDR2 SVGIG (reference sequence). The whole variable domain, remainder taken from reference TRBV30 and TRBJ1-6, is SQTIHQWPATLVQPVGSPLSLECTVEGTSNPNLYWYRQAAGRGLQLLFYSVGIGQISSEVPQNLSASRPQDRQFILSSKKLLLSDSGFYLCAWMTGNYNSPLHFGNGTRLTVT.

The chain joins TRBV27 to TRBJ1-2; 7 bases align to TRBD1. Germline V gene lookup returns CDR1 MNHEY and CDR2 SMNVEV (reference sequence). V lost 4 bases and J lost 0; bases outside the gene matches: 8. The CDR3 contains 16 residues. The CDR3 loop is CASSSGPGTANYGYTF. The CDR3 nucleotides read TGTGCCAGCAGTTCAGGTCCCGGGACAGCTAACTATGGCTACACCTTC.

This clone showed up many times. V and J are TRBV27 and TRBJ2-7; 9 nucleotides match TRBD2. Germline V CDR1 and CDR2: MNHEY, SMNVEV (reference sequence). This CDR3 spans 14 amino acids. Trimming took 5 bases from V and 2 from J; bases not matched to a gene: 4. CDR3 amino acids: CASSGTSSAYEQYF. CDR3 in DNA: TGTGCCAGCAGTGGGACTAGCTCGGCCTACGAGCAGTACTTC.